This T cell receptor (beta chain) is from a study of cytomegalovirus exposure and HLA in healthy donors. Trimming shortened V by 6 bases and J by 4 bases, and 9 bases separated the two germline ends. The germline V gene encodes CDR1 MNHEY and CDR2 SMNVEV (reference sequence). CDR3 length: 13 amino acids. Study findings and constraints: High sensitivity and specificity were reportedly achieved when the classifier diagnosed cytomegalovirus status. Later analysis found that TCR beta chains associated with HLA were more clonally expanded than other, equally common chains.

PCR employed 60 Vbeta and 13 Jbeta primers. The table came from immunoSEQ multiplex PCR; TCRdb's copy has only in-frame clones and leaves some out. The sample yields about 200,000 clones, around 84% seen once. Regarding this clone: As yet, its antigen is unknown.

Participants comprised healthy donors of bone marrow. J is TRBJ1-4 and V is TRBV27; D may be TRBD1 (5 bases). The sequenced material came from PBMCs. The clonotype originates from a woman under 30 in good health and CMV-seronegative. The CDR3: CASRGPNNEKLFF. The CDR3 DNA reads as TGTGCCAGCAGGGGGCCGAATAATGAAAAACTGTTTTTT.